The sample holds a few counts of the clone carrying this T cell receptor beta chain. TCRdb re-analysed the 5' RACE reads in MiXCR, keeping a single row per CDR3 protein. This table has 650,000 to 750,000 distinct CDR3 sequences, about 20% appearing once. The V and J ends lost 5 bases and 5 bases, in that order; junction bases with no gene match: 6. The CDR3 spans 14 residues. The germline gives CDR1 SGHTA, CDR2 FQGNSA. The sample originates from a study of identical twins. This sample also belongs to another study, concerning T cells expressing NK-cell markers. That source reports: Also leading the CD3+CD56-NKG2C+ fraction in a handful of donors were these clonotypes.

Specimen: PBMCs. This chain joins TRBV7-2 and TRBJ2-5; 9 bases fit TRBD2. This receptor was identified in a woman aged 18 to 35 in good health. CDR3 in amino acids: CASSPGLASETQYF. The CDR3 DNA follows: TGTGCCAGCAGCCCGGGACTAGCTAGTGAGACCCAGTACTTC.